This T cell receptor beta chain was identified in a study of OX40 agonist ivuxolimab in advanced cancers. Study-wide background: An agonistic anti-OX40 (CD134) antibody, ivuxolimab, was used to treat the patients. The study reported partial responses in three patients: one hepatocellular carcinoma, two cutaneous melanoma.

Repertoires were generated with immunoSEQ multiplex PCR, while TCRdb's copy carries only in-frame clones and drops some. The sample holds some 57,000 clones; about 90% are singletons and the top ten take around 25%. As to this clone: Antigen: not known.

Overall study findings and caveats: Among the nonresponders, some also had low normalized T-cell clonal expansion.

J gave up 4 bases and V 6 bases, and 8 bases lay outside the gene matches. Per germline, CDR1 LNHDA and CDR2 SQIVND (reference sequence). The CDR3 spans 15 residues. The V call is TRBV19, the J call TRBJ1-5, with 8 bases identical to TRBD1. Material: CD4+ or CD8+ T cells sorted from blood, obtained in a trial of the OX40 agonist ivuxolimab. This clonotype was sampled from an adult with an advanced solid tumor such as melanoma, head and neck, liver or kidney cancer. CDR3 protein: CASSSPGQVNQPQHF. The DNA of the CDR3 is TGTGCCAGTAGCTCACCGGGACAGGTGAATCAGCCCCAGCATTTT.